The clone carrying this T cell receptor beta chain appeared a single time. The CDR3 is made up of 15 amino acids. V dropped 4 bases and J dropped 0 bases, with 12 bases sitting between them. The germline V gene encodes CDR1 SQVTM and CDR2 ANQGSEA. These data are taken from a study of shared clonotypes between healthy human individuals. Some clones are missing from TCRdb's copy, which holds only in-frame ones; the method was immunoSEQ multiplex PCR. The sample shows 1,500,000 or so clones, 98% to 99% of them seen only once. The chain couples TRBV29-1 to TRBJ2-2, with D maybe TRBD2 (6 bases). The sequencing sample was made of naive CD4+ T cells sorted from blood. Subset given: CD45RA+ positively selected. The TCR sequence derives from a man aged 25 to 40 in good health. The CDR3: CSVGAGRPNTGELFF. CDR3 coding DNA: TGCAGCGTTGGGGCCGGGAGACCGAACACCGGGGAGCTGTTTTTT.